One sample yielded the 19 T cell receptor beta chains listed below, sequenced in a study of regulatory T cells in long-lasting Graves disease. The authors built TCR beta libraries using iRepertoire HTBI primers and Arm-PCR of CDR3 regions. One entry per CDR3 protein, called by TCRdb with MiXCR from the multiplex PCR reads. The table includes approximately 210,000 distinct CDR3 sequences, around 18% detected once. The time point: newly diagnosed GD, antithyroid drugs for less than 3 months. After RNA was extracted from PBMCs, the TCR library was made from it. This specimen consisted of peripheral blood mononuclear cells (PBMCs), obtained at new diagnosis, from a patient treated with antithyroid drugs. These TCRs come from a female donor with Graves disease.

This clonotype occurred many times. This chain uses TRBV6-1 with TRBJ2-5; 14 nucleotides match TRBD2. Germline V lookup: CDR1 MNHNS, CDR2 SASEGT. This CDR3 is built from 17 residues. V trimming: 7 bases; J trimming: 3 bases; junction bases outside the gene matches: 10. The CDR3 DNA sequence: TGTGCCAGCATTGCCCTTCCGGGACTAGCGGGAGAAGAGACCCAGTACTTC. Translated: CASIALPGLAGEETQYF.

V usage is TRBV15 and J usage is TRBJ2-6; TRBD1 matches 7 bases. The CDR3 is 18 amino acids. Unmatched junction bases numbered 7, after V lost 2 bases and J lost 0 bases. The germline V gene encodes CDR1 LNHNV and CDR2 YYDKDF (reference sequence). CDR3 in DNA: TGTGCCACCAGCAGATATCGGGACAGTAACTCTGGGGCCAACGTCCTGACTTTC. Translation: CATSRYRDSNSGANVLTF.

The gene calls are TRBV18 and TRBJ1-2; D remains unclear. The germline V gene encodes CDR1 KGHSH and CDR2 LQKENI. Trimming removed 5 bases at V and 1 base at J, with 11 bases between. This CDR3 region has 14 residues. The chain's CDR3 is CASSGDLDNYGYTF. CDR3 in DNA: TGTGCCAGCTCAGGCGACCTCGATAACTATGGCTACACCTTC. Looking up the rest from reference TRBV18 and TRBJ1-2 gives the full variable domain: NAGVMQNPRHLVRRRGQEARLRCSPMKGHSHVYWYRQLPEEGLKFMVYLQKENIIDESGMPKERFSAEFPKEGPSILRIQQVVRGDSAAYFCASSGDLDNYGYTFGSGTRLTVV.

The chain recombines TRBV4-1 with TRBJ2-3; D is unresolved. This CDR3 contains 15 residues. Germline assignment: CDR1 MGHRA and CDR2 YSYEKL. The V end lost 1 base, the J end lost 0 bases, and 8 bases lay between the germline ends. This CDR3 is CASSQATVSTDTQYF. In nucleotides, the CDR3 is TGCGCCAGCAGCCAAGCAACCGTGAGCACAGATACGCAGTATTTT.

This clonotype has at least ten counts. The J gene is TRBJ2-1, the V gene TRBV5-1; D unclear. In germline, CDR1 is SGHRS, CDR2 YFSETQ. The CDR3 totals 16 residues. V was pared by 0 bases and J by 0 bases, with 10 bases between. The CDR3, as DNA: TGCGCCAGCAGCTTGGCCGGCAGCAGCTCCTACAATGAGCAGTTCTTC. Encoded protein: CASSLAGSSSYNEQFF.

This clonotype appeared many times. V gene TRBV20-1 combines with J gene TRBJ2-7, with a possible D match to TRBD2 (6 bases). Germline CDR1 and CDR2: DFQATT and SNEGSKA (reference sequence). The CDR3 length is 15 residues. V lost 1 base to trimming and J lost 2 bases, with 15 bases between them. The CDR3 loop is CSARGLGGKAYEQYF. The CDR3 coding sequence is TGCAGTGCTAGAGGCCTCGGAGGGAAAGCCTACGAGCAGTACTTC.

Only a few counts were recorded for this clonotype. It may be a read error: a sequence one base away is much more abundant. This chain joins TRBV7-9 and TRBJ2-5; D is perhaps TRBD1 or TRBD2 (5 bases each). The CDR3 is 13 residues long. Germline lookup yields CDR1 SEHNR and CDR2 FQNEAQ (reference sequence). The CDR3 loop is CAGSRDGRTAQYF. The CDR3 DNA sequence: TGTGCCGGCAGCCGGGACGGCAGGACGGCCCAGTACTTC.

In this sample, this clonotype turned up many times. The V and J genes are TRBV12-3 or TRBV12-4 and TRBJ2-3; unclear D gene. This CDR3 region has 15 residues. The V end was cut by 6 bases, the J end by 0 bases, with 13 bases between. CDR3 loop: CASSPDGSSTDTQYF. In nucleotides, the CDR3 is TGTGCCAGCAGCCCGGACGGTTCTAGCACAGATACGCAGTATTTT.

This chain uses TRBV9 with TRBJ2-1; 16 nucleotides align to TRBD2. The CDR3 is made up of 15 amino acids. The ends lost 0 bases at V and 14 bases at J; junction bases unmatched: 5. The germline gives CDR1 SGDLS, CDR2 YYNGEE. The CDR3 protein is CASSVEGTSGRAEFF. Written as DNA, the CDR3 is TGTGCCAGCAGCGTAGAGGGGACTAGCGGGAGGGCCGAGTTCTTC. The full variable domain, rest sourced from reference TRBV9 and TRBJ2-1, is DSGVTQTPKHLITATGQRVTLRCSPRSGDLSVYWYQQSLDQGLQFLIQYYNGEERAKGNILERFSAQQFPDLHSELNLSSLELGDSALYFCASSVEGTSGRAEFFGPGTRLTVL.

There are many counts of this clonotype. The CDR3 DNA is TGTGCCAGCAGTTATTTGGGATCACCAGATACGCAGTATTTT. Protein sequence: CASSYLGSPDTQYF. The chain carries TRBV7-3 and TRBJ2-3; D remains ambiguous. CDR1 SGHTA and CDR2 FQGTGA come from the germline V gene. The V end lost 6 bases, the J end lost 4 bases, and 14 bases lay between the germline ends. The CDR3 has 14 residues.

This clonotype was observed many times. The CDR3 DNA follows: TGTGCCAGCAGGGACAGCAGCAGGTACGAGCAGTACTTC. Its protein product is CASRDSSRYEQYF. The chain combines TRBV28 with TRBJ2-7; a weak D match, TRBD1 (6 bases). Per germline, CDR1 MDHEN and CDR2 SYDVKM. V gave up 6 bases and J gave up 4 bases, with 13 bases separating them. The CDR3 loop spans 13 amino acids.

This clonotype was seen repeatedly, ten times or more. The chain is built from TRBV7-9 and TRBJ1-3; D call uncertain. The V gene lost 8 bases and the J gene lost 2 bases, with 10 bases spanning the gap. CDR1 is SEHNR and CDR2 is FQNEAQ in the germline V gene (reference sequence). CDR3 length equals 13 residues. The chain's CDR3 is CASRDSAGNTIYF. DNA for the CDR3: TGTGCCAGCCGTGACTCGGCTGGAAACACCATATATTTT.

This clonotype came up a few times. J is TRBJ1-2 and V is TRBV4-2; 7 nucleotides align to TRBD1. There are 16 residues in the CDR3. V lost 4 bases to trimming and J lost 4 bases; unmatched junction nucleotides: 12. CDR1 is LGHNA, CDR2 YNFKEQ, per germline. The chain's CDR3 is CASSRSMQGGGYGYTF. In DNA form, the CDR3 reads TGTGCCAGCAGCCGCTCTATGCAGGGGGGCGGCTATGGCTACACCTTC.

This clonotype was counted at least ten times. The rearrangement uses TRBV20-1 and TRBJ1-2, with unresolved D. The CDR3 extends over 12 amino acids. Looked up from germline, CDR1 is DFQATT and CDR2 is SNEGSKA (reference sequence). Trimming left V 5 bases short and J 2 bases short, with 9 bases between. As DNA, the CDR3 is TGCAGTGCTCCAGGACGGAACTATGGCTACACCTTC. Translation gives CSAPGRNYGYTF.

The chain is built from TRBV6-1 and TRBJ2-5; 7 bases match TRBD1. Gene TRBJ2-1 matches the end of the DNA better, so the J call may be wrong. The germline V gene encodes CDR1 MNHNS and CDR2 SASEGT. This CDR3 spans 13 amino acids. The CDR3 region is CASETGRYNEQFF. In DNA, the CDR3 is TGTGCCAGCGAGACAGGGCGTTACAATGAGCAGTTCTTC.

This clonotype was observed a handful of times. The junction departs from germline at one end; a sequencing error may be responsible. The chain uses TRBV12-3 or TRBV12-4 and TRBJ2-5, with D tentatively TRBD1 (6 bases). The CDR3 has 13 amino acids. In DNA, the CDR3 is TGTGCCGGCAGCTCGAGGGGGAAGGAGACCCGGTACTTC. This codes for CAGSSRGKETRYF.

This clonotype has at least ten counts. J is TRBJ1-5 and V is TRBV30; TRBD1 matches 7 bases. CDR3 size: 13 residues. Germline V gene sequence: CDR1 GTSNPN, CDR2 SVGIG (reference sequence). V gave up 8 bases and J gave up 2 bases; unmatched junction bases: 6. As DNA, the CDR3 is TGTGCCCCCGGGACAGTTGGCAATCAGCCCCAGCATTTT. Translated: CAPGTVGNQPQHF. Full variable domain (rest looked up from reference TRBV30 and TRBJ1-5): SQTIHQWPATLVQPVGSPLSLECTVEGTSNPNLYWYRQAAGRGLQLLFYSVGIGQISSEVPQNLSASRPQDRQFILSSKKLLLSDSGFYLCAPGTVGNQPQHFGDGTRLSIL.

This clonotype was counted a single time. The genes are TRBV12-3 or TRBV12-4 and TRBJ2-5; 11 bases fit TRBD2. J gave up 4 bases and V 5 bases, and 6 bases lay outside the gene matches. CDR3 length: 15 residues. This CDR3 reads CASSPLAGGRETQYF. The CDR3 DNA sequence: TGTGCCAGCAGTCCGTTAGCGGGAGGGAGAGAGACCCAGTACTTC.

This clonotype was recorded at least ten times. V usage is TRBV27 and J usage is TRBJ2-5; D remains ambiguous. The CDR3 consists of 15 residues. Looked up from germline, CDR1 is MNHEY and CDR2 is SMNVEV (reference sequence). Trimming cost V 3 bases and J 1 base, with 12 bases left between them. In DNA form, the CDR3 reads TGTGCCAGCAGTTTGGGCAGGCAACGCCAAGAGACCCAGTACTTC. Protein product: CASSLGRQRQETQYF.